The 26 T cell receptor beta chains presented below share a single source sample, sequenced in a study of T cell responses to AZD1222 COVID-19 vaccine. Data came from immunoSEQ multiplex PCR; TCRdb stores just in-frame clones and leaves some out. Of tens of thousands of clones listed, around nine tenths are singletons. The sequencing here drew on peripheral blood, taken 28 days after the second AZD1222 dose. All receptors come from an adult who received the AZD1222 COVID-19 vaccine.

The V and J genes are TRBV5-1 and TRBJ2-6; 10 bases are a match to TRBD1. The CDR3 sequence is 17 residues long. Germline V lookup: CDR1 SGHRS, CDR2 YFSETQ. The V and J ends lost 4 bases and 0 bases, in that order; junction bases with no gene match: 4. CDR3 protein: CASSTTGGLSGANVLTF. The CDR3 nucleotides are TGCGCCAGCAGCACGACAGGGGGCCTCTCTGGGGCCAACGTCCTGACTTTC.

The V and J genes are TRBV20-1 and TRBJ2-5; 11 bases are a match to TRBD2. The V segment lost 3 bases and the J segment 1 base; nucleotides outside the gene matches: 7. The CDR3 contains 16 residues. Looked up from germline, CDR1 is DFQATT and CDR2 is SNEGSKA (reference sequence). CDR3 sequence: CSASGGLAGFQETQYF. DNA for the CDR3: TGCAGTGCTAGTGGAGGACTAGCGGGTTTCCAAGAGACCCAGTACTTC.

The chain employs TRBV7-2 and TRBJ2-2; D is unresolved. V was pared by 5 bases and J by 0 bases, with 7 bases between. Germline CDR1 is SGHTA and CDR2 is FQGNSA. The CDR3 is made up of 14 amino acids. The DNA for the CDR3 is TGTGCCAGCAGCCCACCGACGAACACCGGGGAGCTGTTTTTT. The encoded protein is CASSPPTNTGELFF. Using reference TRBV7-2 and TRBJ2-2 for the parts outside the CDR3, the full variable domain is GAGVSQSPSNKVTEKGKDVELRCDPISGHTALYWYRQSLGQGLEFLIYFQGNSAPDKSGLPSDRFSAERTGGSVSTLTIQRTQQEDSAVYLCASSPPTNTGELFFGEGSRLTVL.

The CDR3 DNA reads TGTGCCAGCAGTGACAGACAGGGTTCACCCCTCCACTTT. This translates into CASSDRQGSPLHF. The chain has TRBV5-6 and TRBJ1-6; 7 bases are shared with TRBD1. The J segment lost 9 bases and the V segment lost 5 bases, leaving 5 bases of the junction unmatched. Germline CDR1 SGHDT, CDR2 YYEEEE. The CDR3 extends over 13 amino acids.

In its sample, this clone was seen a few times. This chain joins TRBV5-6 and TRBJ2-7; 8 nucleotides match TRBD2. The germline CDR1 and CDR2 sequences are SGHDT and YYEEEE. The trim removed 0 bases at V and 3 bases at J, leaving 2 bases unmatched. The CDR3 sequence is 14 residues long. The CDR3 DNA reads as TGTGCCAGCAGCTTGGCGGGGGGGATCTACGAGCAGTACTTC. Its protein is CASSLAGGIYEQYF.

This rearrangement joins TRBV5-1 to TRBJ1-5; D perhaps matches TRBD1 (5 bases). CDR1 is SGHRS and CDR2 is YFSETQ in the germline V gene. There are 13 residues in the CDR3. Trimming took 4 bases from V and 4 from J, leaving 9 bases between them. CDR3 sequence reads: CASSPQGNQPQHF. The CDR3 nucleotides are TGCGCCAGCAGCCCTCAGGGAAATCAGCCCCAGCATTTT.

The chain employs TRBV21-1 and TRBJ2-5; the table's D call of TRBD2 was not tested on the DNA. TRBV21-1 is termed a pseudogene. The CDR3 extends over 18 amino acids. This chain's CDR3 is CASSNPLGLAGGGETQYF. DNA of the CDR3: TGTGCCAGCAGCAACCCCTTAGGACTAGCGGGGGGAGGGGAGACCCAGTACTTC.

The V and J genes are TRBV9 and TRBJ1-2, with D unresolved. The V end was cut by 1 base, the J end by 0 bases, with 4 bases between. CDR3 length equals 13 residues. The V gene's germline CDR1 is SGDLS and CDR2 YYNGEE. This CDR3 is CASSVFPNYGYTF. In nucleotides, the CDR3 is TGTGCCAGCAGCGTATTCCCTAACTATGGCTACACCTTC.

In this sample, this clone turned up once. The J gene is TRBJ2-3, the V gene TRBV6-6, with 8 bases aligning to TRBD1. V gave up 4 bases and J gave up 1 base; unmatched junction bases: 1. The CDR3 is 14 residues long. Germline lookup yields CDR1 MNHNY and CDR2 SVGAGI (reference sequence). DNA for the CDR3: TGTGCCAGCAGTTCGACAGGGGGCACAGATACGCAGTATTTT. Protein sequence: CASSSTGGTDTQYF.

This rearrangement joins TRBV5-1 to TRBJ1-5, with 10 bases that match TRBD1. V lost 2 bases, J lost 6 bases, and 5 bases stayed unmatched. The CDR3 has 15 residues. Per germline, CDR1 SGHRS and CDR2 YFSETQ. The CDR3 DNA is TGCGCCAGCAGCTTTGGGACAGGGGAGAGTCAGCCCCAGCATTTT. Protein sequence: CASSFGTGESQPQHF. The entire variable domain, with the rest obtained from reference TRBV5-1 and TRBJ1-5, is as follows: KAGVTQTPRYLIKTRGQQVTLSCSPISGHRSVSWYQQTPGQGLQFLFEYFSETQRNKGNFPGRFSGRQFSNSRSEMNVSTLELGDSALYLCASSFGTGESQPQHFGDGTRLSIL.

In DNA form, the CDR3 reads TGTGCCAGCAGCGTAGGACAGGGAGGCTACGAGCAGTACTTC. Protein: CASSVGQGGYEQYF. The V call is TRBV9, the J call TRBJ2-7; D possibly corresponds to TRBD1 (7 bases). In germline, CDR1 is SGDLS, CDR2 YYNGEE. Between the trimmed V and J ends, which lost 0 bases and 3 bases, there was a span of 10 bases. The CDR3 is made up of 14 amino acids.

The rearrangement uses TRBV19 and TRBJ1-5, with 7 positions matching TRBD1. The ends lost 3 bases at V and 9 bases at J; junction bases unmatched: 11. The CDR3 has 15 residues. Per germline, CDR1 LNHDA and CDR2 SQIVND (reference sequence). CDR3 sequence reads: CASSMEGQRVRPQHF. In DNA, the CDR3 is TGTGCCAGTAGTATGGAGGGACAGAGGGTCCGGCCCCAGCATTTT.

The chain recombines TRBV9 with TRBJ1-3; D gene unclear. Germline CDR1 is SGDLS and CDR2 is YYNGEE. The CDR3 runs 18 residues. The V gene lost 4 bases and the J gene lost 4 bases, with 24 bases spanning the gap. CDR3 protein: CASSPHLGRLSSGNTIYF. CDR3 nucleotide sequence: TGTGCCAGCAGCCCCCACCTCGGCAGGCTGTCCTCGGGAAACACCATATATTTT.

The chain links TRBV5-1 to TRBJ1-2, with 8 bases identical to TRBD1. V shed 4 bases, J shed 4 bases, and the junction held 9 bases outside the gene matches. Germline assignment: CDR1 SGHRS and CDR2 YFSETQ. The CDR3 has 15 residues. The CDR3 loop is CASSLGQGASYGYTF. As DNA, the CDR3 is TGCGCCAGCAGCCTGGGGCAGGGGGCGAGCTATGGCTACACCTTC.

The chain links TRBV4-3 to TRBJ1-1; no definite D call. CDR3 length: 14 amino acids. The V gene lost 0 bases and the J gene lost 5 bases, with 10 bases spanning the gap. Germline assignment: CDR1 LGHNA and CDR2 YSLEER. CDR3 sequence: CASSQELFTTEAFF. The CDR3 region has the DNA TGCGCCAGCAGCCAAGAGCTTTTTACGACTGAAGCTTTCTTT.

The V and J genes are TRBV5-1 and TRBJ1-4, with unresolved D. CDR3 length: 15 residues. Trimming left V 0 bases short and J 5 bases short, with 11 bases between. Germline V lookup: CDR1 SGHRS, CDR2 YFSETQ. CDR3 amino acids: CASSLAWSGNEKLFF. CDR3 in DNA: TGCGCCAGCAGCTTGGCCTGGAGTGGGAATGAAAAACTGTTTTTT.

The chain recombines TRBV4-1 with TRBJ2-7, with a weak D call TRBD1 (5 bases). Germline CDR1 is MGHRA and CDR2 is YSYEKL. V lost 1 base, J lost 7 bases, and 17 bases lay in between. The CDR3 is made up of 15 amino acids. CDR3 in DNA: TGCGCCAGCAGCCAAGCGGAGCAGGGATGGGGTGAGCAGTACTTC. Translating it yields CASSQAEQGWGEQYF.

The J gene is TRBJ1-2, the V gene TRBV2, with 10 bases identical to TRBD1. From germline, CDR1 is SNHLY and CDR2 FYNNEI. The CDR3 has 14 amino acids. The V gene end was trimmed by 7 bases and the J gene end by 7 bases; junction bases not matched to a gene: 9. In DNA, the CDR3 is TGTGCCAGCACCCTGAGACAGGGGGCGGTTGGCTACACCTTC. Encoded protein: CASTLRQGAVGYTF. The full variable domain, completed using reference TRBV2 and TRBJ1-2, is EPEVTQTPSHQVTQMGQEVILRCVPISNHLYFYWYRQILGQKVEFLVSFYNNEISEKSEIFDDQFSVERPDGSNFTLKIRSTKLEDSAMYFCASTLRQGAVGYTFGSGTRLTVV.

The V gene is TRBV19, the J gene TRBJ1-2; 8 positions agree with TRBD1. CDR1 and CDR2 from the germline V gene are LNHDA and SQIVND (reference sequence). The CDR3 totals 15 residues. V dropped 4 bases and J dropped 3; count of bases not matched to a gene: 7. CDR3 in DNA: TGTGCCAGTAGTACTCAAGGACAGGGAGACTATGGCTACACCTTC. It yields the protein CASSTQGQGDYGYTF.

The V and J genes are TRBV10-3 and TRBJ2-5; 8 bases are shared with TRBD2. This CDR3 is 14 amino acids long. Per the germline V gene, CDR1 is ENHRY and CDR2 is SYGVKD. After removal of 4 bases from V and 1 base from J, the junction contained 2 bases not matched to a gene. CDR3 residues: CAISVGTSQETQYF. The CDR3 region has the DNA TGTGCCATCAGTGTAGGGACTAGCCAAGAGACCCAGTACTTC.

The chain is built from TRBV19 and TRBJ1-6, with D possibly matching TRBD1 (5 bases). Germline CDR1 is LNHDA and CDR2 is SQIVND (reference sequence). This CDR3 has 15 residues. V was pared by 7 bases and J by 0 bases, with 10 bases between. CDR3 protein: CASTLDSSYNSPLHF. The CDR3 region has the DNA TGTGCCAGTACTTTAGACAGCTCCTATAATTCACCCCTCCACTTT.

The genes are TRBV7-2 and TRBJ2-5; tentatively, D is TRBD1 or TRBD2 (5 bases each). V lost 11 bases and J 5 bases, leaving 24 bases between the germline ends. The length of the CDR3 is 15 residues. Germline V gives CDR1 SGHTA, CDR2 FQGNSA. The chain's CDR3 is CAGTTRGGSQETQYF. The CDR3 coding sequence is TGTGCCGGGACGACCAGAGGCGGGTCCCAGGAGACCCAGTACTTC.

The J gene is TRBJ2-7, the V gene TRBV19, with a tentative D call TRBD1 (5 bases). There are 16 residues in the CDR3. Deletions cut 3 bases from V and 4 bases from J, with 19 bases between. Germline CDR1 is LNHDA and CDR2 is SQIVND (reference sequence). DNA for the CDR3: TGTGCCAGTAGTATGACGGCCCAGGGCGGTGTGTACGAGCAGTACTTC. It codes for CASSMTAQGGVYEQYF. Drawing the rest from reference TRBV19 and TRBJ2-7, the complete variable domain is DGGITQSPKYLFRKEGQNVTLSCEQNLNHDAMYWYRQDPGQGLRLIYYSQIVNDFQKGDIAEGYSVSREKKESFPLTVTSAQKNPTAFYLCASSMTAQGGVYEQYFGPGTRLTVT.

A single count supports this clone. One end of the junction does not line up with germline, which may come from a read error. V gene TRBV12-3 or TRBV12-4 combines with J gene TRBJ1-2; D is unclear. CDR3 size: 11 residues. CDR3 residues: CASRNHLATAF. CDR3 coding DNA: TGTGCCAGCAGAAACCATCTGGCTACAGCCTTC.

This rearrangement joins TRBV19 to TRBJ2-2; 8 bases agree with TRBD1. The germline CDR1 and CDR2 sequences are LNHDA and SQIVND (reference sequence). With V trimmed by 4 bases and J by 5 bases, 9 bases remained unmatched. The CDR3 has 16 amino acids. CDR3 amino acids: CASSKGWTGRTGELFF. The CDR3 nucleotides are TGTGCCAGTAGTAAGGGGTGGACAGGGAGGACCGGGGAGCTGTTTTTT.

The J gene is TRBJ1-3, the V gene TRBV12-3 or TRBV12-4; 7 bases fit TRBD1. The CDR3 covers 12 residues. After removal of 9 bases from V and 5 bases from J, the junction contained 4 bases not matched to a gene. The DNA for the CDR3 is TGTGCCAGTGGACAGGCGAGAAACACCATATATTTT. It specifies CASGQARNTIYF.